This TCR beta chain came from a study of shared clonotypes between healthy human individuals. Only Caucasian adults living in Nashville, Tennessee served as donors. This CDR3 has 17 amino acids. V gave up 0 bases and J gave up 1 base; unmatched junction bases: 8. Germline V gives CDR1 SGDLS, CDR2 YYNGEE. Concerning this clone itself: No antigen is known for it. Other DNA sequences in this sample translate to the same CDR3.

Sequencing used immunoSEQ multiplex PCR; TCRdb keeps in-frame clones, though not all of them. Altogether over 1.5 million clones are present, approximately 98% being singletons, with the ten largest covering roughly 0.45%. Findings of the study overall: Only blood samples were collected, and tissue repertoires likely differ.

Sequencing input: naive CD4+ T cells sorted from blood. Subset specified: CD45RA+ positively selected. The clonotype was recovered from a man aged 25-40 years in good health. The rearrangement uses TRBV9 and TRBJ2-3; 7 bases are shared with TRBD2. In nucleotides, the CDR3 is TGTGCCAGCAGCGTAGGGGCTAGCGGTTCAGGCACAGATACGCAGTATTTT. It codes for CASSVGASGSGTDTQYF.